This T cell receptor (beta chain) was captured by sequencing in a study of Graves' ophthalmopathy and Graves' hyperthyroidism. This CDR3 contains 13 residues. Germline loops: CDR1 MNHNS, CDR2 SASEGT. V lost 2 bases to trimming and J lost 5 bases, with 10 bases between them. This clonotype was recorded many times. Its antigen is currently unknown. Stable hyperthyroid donors showed no ophthalmopathy during 18 months follow-up. Amplification from RNA transcripts yielded the TCR beta CDR3 regions. HTBI primers were employed in first-round RT-PCR, then a second-round multiplex PCR followed. In TCRdb, the multiplex PCR reads were re-called with MiXCR into one record per CDR3 protein. The sample records 500,000 to 700,000 distinct CDR3 sequences, about 24% being singletons. General study points: Blood repertoires reportedly contained most expanded thyroid clonotypes above 0.001 frequency.

The J gene is TRBJ2-7, the V gene TRBV6-1, with D possibly TRBD1 on 6 matching bases. This receptor was taken from a woman under 30 with stable Graves' hyperthyroidism. Some clones in this sample may be carry-over from other donors' samples. Source material: peripheral blood. CDR3 sequence (DNA): TGTGCCAGCAGTGAACGAGGGGGAAACGAGCAGTACTTC. It encodes CASSERGGNEQYF.